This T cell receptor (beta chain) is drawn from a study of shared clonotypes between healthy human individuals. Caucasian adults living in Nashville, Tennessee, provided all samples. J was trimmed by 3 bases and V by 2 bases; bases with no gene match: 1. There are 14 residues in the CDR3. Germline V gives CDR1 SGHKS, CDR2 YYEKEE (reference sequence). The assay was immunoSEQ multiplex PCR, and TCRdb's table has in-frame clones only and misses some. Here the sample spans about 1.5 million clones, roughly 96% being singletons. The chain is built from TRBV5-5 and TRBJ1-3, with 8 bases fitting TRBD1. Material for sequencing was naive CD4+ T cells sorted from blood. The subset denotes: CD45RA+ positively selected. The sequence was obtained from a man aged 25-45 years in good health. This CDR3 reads CASSFDRGGNTIYF. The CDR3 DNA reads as TGTGCCAGCAGCTTCGACAGGGGTGGAAACACCATATATTTT.